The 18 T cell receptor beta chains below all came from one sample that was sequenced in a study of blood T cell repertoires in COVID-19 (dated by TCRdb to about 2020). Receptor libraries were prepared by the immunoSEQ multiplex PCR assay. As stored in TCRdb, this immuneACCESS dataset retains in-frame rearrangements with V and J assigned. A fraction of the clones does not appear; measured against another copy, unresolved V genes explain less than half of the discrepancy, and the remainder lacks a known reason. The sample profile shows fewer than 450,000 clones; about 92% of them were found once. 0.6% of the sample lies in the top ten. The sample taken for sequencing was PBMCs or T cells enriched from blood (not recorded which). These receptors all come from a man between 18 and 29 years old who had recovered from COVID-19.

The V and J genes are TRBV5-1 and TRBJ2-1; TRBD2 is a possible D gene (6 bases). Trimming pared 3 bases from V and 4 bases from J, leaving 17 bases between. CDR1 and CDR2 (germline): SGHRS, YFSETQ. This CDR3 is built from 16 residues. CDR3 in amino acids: CASSYPAGLPYNEQFF. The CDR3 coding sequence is TGCGCCAGCAGCTACCCAGCAGGACTACCGTACAATGAGCAGTTCTTC. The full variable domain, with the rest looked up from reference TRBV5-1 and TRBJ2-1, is KAGVTQTPRYLIKTRGQQVTLSCSPISGHRSVSWYQQTPGQGLQFLFEYFSETQRNKGNFPGRFSGRQFSNSRSEMNVSTLELGDSALYLCASSYPAGLPYNEQFFGPGTRLTVL.

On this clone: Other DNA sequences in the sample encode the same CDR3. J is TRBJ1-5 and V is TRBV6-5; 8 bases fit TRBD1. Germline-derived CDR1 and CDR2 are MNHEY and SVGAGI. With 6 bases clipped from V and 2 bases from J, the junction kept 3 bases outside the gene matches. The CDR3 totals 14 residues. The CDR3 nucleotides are TGTGCCAGCAGACCGACAGGGGGCAATCAGCCCCAGCATTTT. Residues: CASRPTGGNQPQHF.

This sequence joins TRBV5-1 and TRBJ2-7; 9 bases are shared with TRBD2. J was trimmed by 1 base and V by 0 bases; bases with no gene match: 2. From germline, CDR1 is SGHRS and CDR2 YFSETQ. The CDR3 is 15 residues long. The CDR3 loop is CASSLALAGSYEQYF. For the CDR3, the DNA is TGCGCCAGCAGCTTGGCCCTAGCGGGGTCCTACGAGCAGTACTTC. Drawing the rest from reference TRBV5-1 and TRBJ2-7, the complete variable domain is KAGVTQTPRYLIKTRGQQVTLSCSPISGHRSVSWYQQTPGQGLQFLFEYFSETQRNKGNFPGRFSGRQFSNSRSEMNVSTLELGDSALYLCASSLALAGSYEQYFGPGTRLTVT.

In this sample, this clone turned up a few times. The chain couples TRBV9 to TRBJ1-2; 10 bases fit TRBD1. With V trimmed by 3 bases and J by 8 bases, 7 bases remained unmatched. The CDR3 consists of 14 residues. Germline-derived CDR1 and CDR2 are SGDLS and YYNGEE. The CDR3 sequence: CASSGQGAGWGYTF. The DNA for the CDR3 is TGTGCCAGCAGCGGACAGGGGGCGGGATGGGGCTACACCTTC.

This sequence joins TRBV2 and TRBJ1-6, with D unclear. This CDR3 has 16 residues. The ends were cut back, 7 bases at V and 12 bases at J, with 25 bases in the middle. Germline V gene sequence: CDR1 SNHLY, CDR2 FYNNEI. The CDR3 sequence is CASTGSGLAGPLPLHF. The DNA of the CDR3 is TGTGCCAGCACTGGAAGTGGACTCGCTGGGCCGCTACCCCTCCACTTT.

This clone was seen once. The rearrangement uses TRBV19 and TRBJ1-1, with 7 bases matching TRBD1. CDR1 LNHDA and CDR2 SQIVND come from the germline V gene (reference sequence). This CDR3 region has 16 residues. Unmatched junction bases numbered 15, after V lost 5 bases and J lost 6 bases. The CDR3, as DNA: TGTGCCAGTAGTTCCAACCGGGACAGTTTCGATTCTGAAGCTTTCTTT. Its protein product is CASSSNRDSFDSEAFF.

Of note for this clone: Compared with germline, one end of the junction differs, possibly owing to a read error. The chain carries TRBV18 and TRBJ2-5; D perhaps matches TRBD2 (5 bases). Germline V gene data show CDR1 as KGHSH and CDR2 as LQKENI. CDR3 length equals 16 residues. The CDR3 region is CASSPSQASRQGTQYF. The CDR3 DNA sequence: TGTGCCAGCTCACCAAGCCAGGCTAGCAGGCAAGGGACCCAGTACTTC.

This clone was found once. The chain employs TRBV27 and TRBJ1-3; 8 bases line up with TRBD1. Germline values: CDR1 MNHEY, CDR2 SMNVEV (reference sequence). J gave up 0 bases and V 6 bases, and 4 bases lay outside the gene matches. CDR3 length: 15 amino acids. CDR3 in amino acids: CASRPDRDSGNTIYF. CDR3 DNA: TGTGCCAGCAGACCGGACAGGGACTCTGGAAACACCATATATTTT.

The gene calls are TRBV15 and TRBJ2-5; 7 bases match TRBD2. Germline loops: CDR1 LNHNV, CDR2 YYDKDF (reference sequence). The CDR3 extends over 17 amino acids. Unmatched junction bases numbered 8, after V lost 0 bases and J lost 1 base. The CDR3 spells CATSRDRTRDLQETQYF. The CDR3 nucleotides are TGTGCCACCAGCAGAGATAGGACTAGGGATCTCCAAGAGACCCAGTACTTC.

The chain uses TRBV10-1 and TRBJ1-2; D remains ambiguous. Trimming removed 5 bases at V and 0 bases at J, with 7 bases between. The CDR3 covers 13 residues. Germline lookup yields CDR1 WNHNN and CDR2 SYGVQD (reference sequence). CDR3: CASSPVANYGYTF. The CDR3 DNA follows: TGCGCCAGCAGTCCGGTAGCTAACTATGGCTACACCTTC.

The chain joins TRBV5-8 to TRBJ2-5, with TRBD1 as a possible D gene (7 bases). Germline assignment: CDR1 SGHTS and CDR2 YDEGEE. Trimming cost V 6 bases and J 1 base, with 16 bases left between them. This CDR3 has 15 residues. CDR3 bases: TGTGCCAGCACCCTACTTCAGGGGGGCCAAGAGACCCAGTACTTC. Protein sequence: CASTLLQGGQETQYF.

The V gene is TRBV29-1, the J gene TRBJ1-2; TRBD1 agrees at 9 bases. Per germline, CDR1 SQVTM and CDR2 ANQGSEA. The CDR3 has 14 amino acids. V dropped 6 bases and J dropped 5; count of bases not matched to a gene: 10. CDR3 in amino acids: CSVGTGGPEYGYTF. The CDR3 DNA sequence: TGCAGCGTAGGCACAGGGGGCCCGGAGTATGGCTACACCTTC.

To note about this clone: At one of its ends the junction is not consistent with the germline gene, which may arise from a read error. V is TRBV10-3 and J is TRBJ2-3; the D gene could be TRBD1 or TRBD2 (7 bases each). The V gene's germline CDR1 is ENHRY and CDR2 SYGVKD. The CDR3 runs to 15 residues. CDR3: CAIREGGGSTDTQYF. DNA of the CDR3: TGTGCCATCCGTGAGGGAGGGGGCTCGACAGATACGCAGTATTTT.

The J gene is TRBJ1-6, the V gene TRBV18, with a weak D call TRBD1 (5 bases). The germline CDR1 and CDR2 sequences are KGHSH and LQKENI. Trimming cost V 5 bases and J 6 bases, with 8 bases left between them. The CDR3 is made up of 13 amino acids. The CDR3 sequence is CASSAGPNSPLHF. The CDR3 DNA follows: TGTGCCAGCTCAGCAGGGCCTAATTCACCCCTCCACTTT.

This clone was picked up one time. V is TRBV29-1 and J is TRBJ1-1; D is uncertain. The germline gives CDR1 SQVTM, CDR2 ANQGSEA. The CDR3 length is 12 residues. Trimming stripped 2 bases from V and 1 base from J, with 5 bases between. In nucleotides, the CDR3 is TGCAGCGTTGAAACAGAGAACACTGAAGCTTTCTTT. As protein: CSVETENTEAFF.

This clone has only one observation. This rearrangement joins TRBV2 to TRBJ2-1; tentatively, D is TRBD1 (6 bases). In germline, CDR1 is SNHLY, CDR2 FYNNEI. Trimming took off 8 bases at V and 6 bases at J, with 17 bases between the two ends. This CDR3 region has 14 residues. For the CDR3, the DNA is TGTGCCAGCGGGGCCGGGACACAGAGCAATGAGCAGTTCTTC. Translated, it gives CASGAGTQSNEQFF.

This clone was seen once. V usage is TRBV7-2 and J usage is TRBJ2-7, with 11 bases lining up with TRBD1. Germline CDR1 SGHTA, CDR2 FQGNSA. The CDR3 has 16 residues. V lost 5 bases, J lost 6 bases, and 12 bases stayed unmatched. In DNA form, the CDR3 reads TGTGCCAGCAGCCCCCTCAAAGGGACAGGGGGTCTCGAGCAGTACTTC. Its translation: CASSPLKGTGGLEQYF.

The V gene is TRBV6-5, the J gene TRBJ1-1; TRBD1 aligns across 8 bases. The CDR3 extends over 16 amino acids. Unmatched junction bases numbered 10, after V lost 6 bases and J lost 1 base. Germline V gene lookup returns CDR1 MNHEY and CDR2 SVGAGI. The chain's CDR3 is CASRYGTGRRNTEAFF. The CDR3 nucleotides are TGTGCCAGCAGATACGGGACAGGAAGGCGGAACACTGAAGCTTTCTTT.